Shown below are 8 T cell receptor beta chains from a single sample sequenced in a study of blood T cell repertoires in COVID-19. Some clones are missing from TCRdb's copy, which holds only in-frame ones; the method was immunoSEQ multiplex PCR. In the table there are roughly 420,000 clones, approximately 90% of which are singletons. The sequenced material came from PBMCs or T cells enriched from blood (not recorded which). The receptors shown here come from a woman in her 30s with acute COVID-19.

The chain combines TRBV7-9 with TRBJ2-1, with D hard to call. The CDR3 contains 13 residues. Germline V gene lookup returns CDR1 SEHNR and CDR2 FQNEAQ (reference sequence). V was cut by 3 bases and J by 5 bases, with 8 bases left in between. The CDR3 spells CASSFRSNNEQFF. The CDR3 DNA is TGTGCCAGCAGCTTTCGATCTAACAATGAGCAGTTCTTC.

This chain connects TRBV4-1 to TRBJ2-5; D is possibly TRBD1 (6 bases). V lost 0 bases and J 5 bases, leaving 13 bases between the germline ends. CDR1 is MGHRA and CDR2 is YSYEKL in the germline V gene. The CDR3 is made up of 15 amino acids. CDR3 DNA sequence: TGCGCCAGCAGCCAAGAATGGGGGCTACTCGAGACCCAGTACTTC. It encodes CASSQEWGLLETQYF.

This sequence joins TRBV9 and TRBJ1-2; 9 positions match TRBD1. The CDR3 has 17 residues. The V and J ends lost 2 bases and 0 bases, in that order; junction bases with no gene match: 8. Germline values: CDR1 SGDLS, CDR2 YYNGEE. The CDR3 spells CASSVDRGVLANYGYTF. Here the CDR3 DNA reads TGTGCCAGCAGCGTCGACAGGGGGGTTCTAGCTAACTATGGCTACACCTTC.

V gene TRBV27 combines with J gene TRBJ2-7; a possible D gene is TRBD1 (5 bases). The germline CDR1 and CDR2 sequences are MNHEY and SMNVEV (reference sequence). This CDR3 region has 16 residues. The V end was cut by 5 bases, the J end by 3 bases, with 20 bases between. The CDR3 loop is CASSTIRPGHGYEQYF. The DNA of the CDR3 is TGTGCCAGCAGTACCATCCGGCCAGGGCACGGCTACGAGCAGTACTTC.

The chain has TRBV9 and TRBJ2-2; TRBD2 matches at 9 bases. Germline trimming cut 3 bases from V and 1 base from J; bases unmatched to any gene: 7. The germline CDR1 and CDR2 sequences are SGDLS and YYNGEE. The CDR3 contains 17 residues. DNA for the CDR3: TGTGCCAGCAGCGCCCACCTAGCGGGACGGAACACCGGGGAGCTGTTTTTT. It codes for CASSAHLAGRNTGELFF. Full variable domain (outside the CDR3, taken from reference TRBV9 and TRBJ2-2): DSGVTQTPKHLITATGQRVTLRCSPRSGDLSVYWYQQSLDQGLQFLIQYYNGEERAKGNILERFSAQQFPDLHSELNLSSLELGDSALYFCASSAHLAGRNTGELFFGEGSRLTVL.

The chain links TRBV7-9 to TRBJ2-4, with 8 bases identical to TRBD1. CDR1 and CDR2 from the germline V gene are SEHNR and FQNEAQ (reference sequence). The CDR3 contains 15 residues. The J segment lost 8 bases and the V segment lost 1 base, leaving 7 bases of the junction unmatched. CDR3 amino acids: CASSLDLDRVDIQYF. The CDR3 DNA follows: TGTGCCAGCAGCTTAGATCTGGACAGGGTTGACATTCAGTACTTC. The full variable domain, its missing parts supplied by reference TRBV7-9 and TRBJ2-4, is DTGVSQNPRHKITKRGQNVTFRCDPISEHNRLYWYRQTLGQGPEFLTYFQNEAQLEKSRLLSDRFSAERPKGSFSTLEIQRTEQGDSAMYLCASSLDLDRVDIQYFGAGTRLSVL.

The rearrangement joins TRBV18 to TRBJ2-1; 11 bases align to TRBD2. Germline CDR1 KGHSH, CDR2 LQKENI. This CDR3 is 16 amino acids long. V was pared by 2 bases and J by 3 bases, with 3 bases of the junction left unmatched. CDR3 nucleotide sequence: TGTGCCAGCTCACCAACCCTAGCGGGGGGCTACAATGAGCAGTTCTTC. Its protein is CASSPTLAGGYNEQFF.

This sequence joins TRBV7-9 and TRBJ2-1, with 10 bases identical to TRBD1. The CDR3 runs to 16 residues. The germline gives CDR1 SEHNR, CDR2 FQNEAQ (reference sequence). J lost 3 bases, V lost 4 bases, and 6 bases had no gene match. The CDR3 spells CASSWDRGGGYNEQFF. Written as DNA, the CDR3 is TGTGCCAGCAGCTGGGACAGGGGAGGAGGCTACAATGAGCAGTTCTTC.